This T cell receptor beta chain emerged from a study of OX40 agonist ivuxolimab in advanced cancers. Study information: Patients were dosed intravenously with ivuxolimab at 0.01 to 10 mg/kg every 2 weeks.

Deletions cut 0 bases from V and 2 bases from J, with 10 bases between. Germline V lookup: CDR1 ENHRY, CDR2 SYGVKD. The CDR3 contains 15 residues. Assay: immunoSEQ multiplex PCR; the TCRdb copy retains only in-frame clones and omits some. The sample records roughly 100,000 clones, under 85% being singletons. Notes on the study in general: With doses of 0.1 to 3.0 mg/kg, CD4+ and CD8+ blood T cells had undergone clonal expansion by week 6.

A note on this clone: Antigen unknown.

This receptor was taken from an adult with an advanced solid tumor such as melanoma, head and neck, liver or kidney cancer. This sequence joins TRBV10-3 and TRBJ1-1; TRBD1 might be the D (5 bases). Source: CD4+ or CD8+ T cells sorted from blood, taken in a trial of the OX40 agonist ivuxolimab. CDR3 in amino acids: CAISESSGGNTEAFF. The CDR3 nucleotides read TGTGCCATCAGTGAGTCGTCGGGGGGTAACACTGAAGCTTTCTTT.